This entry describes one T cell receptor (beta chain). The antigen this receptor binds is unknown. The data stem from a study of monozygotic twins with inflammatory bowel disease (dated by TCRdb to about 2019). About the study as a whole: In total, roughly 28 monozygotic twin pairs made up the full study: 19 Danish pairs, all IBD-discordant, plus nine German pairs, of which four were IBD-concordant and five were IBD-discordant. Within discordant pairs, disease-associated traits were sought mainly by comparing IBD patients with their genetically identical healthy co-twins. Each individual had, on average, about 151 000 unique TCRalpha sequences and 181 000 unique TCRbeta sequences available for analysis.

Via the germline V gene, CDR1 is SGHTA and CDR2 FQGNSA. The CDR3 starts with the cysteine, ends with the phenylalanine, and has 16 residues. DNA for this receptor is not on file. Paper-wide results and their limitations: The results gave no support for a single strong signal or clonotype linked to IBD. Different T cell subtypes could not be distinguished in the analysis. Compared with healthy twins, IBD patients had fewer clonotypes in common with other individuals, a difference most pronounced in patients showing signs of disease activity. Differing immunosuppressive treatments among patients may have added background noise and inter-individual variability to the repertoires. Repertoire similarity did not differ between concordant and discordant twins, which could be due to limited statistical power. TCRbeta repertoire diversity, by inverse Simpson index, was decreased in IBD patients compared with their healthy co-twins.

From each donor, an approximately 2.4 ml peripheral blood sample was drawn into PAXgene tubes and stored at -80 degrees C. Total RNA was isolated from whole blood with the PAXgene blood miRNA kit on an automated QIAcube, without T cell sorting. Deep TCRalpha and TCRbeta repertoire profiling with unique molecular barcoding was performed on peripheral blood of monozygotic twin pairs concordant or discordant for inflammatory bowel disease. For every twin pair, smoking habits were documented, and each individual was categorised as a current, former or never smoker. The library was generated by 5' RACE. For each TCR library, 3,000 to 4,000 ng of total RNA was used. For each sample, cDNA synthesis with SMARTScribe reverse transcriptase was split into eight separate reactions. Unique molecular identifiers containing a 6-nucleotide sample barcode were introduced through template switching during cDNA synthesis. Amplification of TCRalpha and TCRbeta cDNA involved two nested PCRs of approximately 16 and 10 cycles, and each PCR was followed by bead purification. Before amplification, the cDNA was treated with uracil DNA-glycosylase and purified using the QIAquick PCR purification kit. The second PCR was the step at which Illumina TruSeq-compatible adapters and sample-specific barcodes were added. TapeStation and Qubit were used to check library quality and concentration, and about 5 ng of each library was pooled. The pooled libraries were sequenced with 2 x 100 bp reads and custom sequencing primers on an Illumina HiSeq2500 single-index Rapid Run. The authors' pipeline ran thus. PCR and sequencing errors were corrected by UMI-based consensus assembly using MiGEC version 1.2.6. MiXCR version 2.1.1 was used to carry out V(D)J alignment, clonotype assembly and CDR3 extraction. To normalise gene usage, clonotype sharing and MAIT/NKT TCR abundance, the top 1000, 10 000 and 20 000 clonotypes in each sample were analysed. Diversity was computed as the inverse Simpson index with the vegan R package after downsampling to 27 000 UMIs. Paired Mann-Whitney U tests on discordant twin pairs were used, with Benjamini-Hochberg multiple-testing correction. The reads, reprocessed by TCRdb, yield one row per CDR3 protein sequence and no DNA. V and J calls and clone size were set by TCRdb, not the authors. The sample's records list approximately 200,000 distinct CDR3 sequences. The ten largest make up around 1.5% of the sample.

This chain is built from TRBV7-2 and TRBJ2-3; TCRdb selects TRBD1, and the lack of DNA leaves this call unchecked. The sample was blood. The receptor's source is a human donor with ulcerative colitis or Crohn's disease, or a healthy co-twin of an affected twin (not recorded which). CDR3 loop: CASSRWDIRNTDTQYF.